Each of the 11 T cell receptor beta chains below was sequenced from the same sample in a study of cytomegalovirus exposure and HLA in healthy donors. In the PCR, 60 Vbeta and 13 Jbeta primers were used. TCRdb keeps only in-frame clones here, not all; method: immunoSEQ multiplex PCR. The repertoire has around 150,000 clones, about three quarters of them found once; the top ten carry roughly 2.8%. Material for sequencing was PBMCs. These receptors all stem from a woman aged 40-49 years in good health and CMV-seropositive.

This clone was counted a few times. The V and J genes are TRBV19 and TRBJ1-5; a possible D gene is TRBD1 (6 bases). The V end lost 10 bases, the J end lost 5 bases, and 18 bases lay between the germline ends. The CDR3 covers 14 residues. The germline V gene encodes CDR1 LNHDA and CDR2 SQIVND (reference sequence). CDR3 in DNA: TGTGCCACCTCTCTCCAGGGGTCTTATCAGCCCCAGCATTTT. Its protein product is CATSLQGSYQPQHF.

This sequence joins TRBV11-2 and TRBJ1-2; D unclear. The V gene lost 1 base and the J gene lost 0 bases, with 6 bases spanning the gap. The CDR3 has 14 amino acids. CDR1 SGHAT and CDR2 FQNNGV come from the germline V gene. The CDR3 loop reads CASSLVRSNYGYTF. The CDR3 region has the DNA TGTGCCAGCAGCTTAGTGAGGTCTAACTATGGCTACACCTTC. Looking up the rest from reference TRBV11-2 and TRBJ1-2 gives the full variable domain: EAGVAQSPRYKIIEKRQSVAFWCNPISGHATLYWYQQILGQGPKLLIQFQNNGVVDDSQLPKDRFSAERLKGVDSTLKIQPAKLEDSAVYLCASSLVRSNYGYTFGSGTRLTVV.

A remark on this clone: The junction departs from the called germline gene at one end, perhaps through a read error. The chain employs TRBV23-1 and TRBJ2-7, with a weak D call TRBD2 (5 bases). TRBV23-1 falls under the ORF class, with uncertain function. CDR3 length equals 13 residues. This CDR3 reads CATSRGSPDEQYF. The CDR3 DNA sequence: TGCGCCACCAGTCGCGGGTCTCCGGACGAGCAGTACTTC.

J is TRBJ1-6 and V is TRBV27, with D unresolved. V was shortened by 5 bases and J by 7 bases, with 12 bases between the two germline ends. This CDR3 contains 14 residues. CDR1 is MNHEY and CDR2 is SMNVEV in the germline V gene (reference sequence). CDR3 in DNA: TGTGCCAGCAGTCCCAGGATTACGAATTCACCCCTCCACTTT. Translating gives CASSPRITNSPLHF.

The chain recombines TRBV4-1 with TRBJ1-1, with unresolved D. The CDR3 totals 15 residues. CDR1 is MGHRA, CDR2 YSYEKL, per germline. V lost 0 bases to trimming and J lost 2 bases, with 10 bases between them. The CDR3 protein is CASSQEGGPNTEAFF. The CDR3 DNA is TGCGCCAGCAGCCAAGAAGGAGGACCTAACACTGAAGCTTTCTTT.

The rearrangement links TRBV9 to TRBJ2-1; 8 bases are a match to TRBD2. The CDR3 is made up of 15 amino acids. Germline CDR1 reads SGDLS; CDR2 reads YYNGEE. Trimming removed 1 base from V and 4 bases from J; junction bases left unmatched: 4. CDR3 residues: CASSVIAGPYNEQFF. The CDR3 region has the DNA TGTGCCAGCAGCGTAATAGCGGGACCATACAATGAGCAGTTCTTC. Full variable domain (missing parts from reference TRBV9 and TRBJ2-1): DSGVTQTPKHLITATGQRVTLRCSPRSGDLSVYWYQQSLDQGLQFLIQYYNGEERAKGNILERFSAQQFPDLHSELNLSSLELGDSALYFCASSVIAGPYNEQFFGPGTRLTVL.

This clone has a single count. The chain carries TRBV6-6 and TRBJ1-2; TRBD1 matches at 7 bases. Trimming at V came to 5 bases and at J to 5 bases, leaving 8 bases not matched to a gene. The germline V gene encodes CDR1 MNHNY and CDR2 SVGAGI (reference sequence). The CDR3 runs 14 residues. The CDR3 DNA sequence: TGTGCCAGCAGTCCAGGGGGGTCTTTATATGGCTACACCTTC. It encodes CASSPGGSLYGYTF.

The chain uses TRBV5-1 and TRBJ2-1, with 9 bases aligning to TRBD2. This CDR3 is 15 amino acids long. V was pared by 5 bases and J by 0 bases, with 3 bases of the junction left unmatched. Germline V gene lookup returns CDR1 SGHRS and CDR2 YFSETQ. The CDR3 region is CASRLSGSSYNEQFF. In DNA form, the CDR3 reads TGCGCCAGCAGACTTAGCGGGAGCTCCTACAATGAGCAGTTCTTC.

In DNA, the CDR3 is TGTGCCTGGAGTCCCTACTTCCCACAGGGTGGGAATTCACCCCTCCACTTT. Translation: CAWSPYFPQGGNSPLHF. J is TRBJ1-6 and V is TRBV30, with D maybe TRBD1 (6 bases). Germline CDR1 is GTSNPN and CDR2 is SVGIG (reference sequence). V lost 2 bases and J lost 7, with 21 bases in between. The CDR3 is 17 residues long.

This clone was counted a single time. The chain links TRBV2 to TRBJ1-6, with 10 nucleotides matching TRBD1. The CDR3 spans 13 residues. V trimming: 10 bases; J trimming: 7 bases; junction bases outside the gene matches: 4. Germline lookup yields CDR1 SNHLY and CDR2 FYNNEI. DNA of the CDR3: TGTGCCACTTCGGGACAGGGGAATTCACCCCTCCACTTT. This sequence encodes CATSGQGNSPLHF. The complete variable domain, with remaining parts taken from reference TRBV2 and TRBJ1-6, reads EPEVTQTPSHQVTQMGQEVILRCVPISNHLYFYWYRQILGQKVEFLVSFYNNEISEKSEIFDDQFSVERPDGSNFTLKIRSTKLEDSAMYFCATSGQGNSPLHFGNGTRLTVT.

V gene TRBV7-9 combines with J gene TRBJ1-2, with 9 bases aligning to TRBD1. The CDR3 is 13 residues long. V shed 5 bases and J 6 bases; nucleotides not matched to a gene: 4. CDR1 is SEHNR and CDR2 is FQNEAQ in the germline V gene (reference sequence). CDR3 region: CASSPRTGDGYTF. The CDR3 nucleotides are TGTGCCAGCAGCCCCCGGACAGGGGATGGCTACACCTTC.